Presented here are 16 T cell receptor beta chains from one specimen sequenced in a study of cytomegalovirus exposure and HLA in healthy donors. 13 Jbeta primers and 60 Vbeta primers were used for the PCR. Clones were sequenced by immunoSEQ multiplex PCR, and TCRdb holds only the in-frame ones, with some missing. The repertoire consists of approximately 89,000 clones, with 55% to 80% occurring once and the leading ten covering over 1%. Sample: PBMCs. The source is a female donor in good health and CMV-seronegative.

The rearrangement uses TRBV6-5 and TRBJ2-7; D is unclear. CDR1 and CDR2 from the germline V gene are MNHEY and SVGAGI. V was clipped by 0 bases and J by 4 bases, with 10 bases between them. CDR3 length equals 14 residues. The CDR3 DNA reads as TGTGCCAGCAGTTACTCTCCGTCACTTTACGAGCAGTACTTC. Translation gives CASSYSPSLYEQYF.

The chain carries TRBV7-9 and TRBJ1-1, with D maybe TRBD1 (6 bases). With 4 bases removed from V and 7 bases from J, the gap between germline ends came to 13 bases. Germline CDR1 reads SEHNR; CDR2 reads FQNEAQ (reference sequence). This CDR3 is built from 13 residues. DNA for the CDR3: TGTGCCAGCAGCTCAACAGGGCTTGATGAAGCTTTCTTT. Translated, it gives CASSSTGLDEAFF.

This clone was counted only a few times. The chain's CDR3 is CASMRQVMDQYF. The CDR3 DNA reads as TGTGCCAGCATGCGACAGGTGATGGACCAGTACTTC. The chain links TRBV2 to TRBJ2-5, with a possible D match to TRBD1 (6 bases). The germline V gene has CDR1 SNHLY and CDR2 FYNNEI. CDR3 length: 12 amino acids. V was trimmed by 7 bases and J by 10 bases, leaving 16 bases between them.

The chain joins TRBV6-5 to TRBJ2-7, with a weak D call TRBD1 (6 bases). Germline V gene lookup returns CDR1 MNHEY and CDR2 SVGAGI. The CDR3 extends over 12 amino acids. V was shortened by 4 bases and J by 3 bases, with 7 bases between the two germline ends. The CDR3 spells CASSSDSYEQYF. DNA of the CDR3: TGTGCCAGCAGTTCGGACAGCTACGAGCAGTACTTC.

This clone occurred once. The CDR3 is CASSRDREDYGYTF. CDR3 nucleotide sequence: TGTGCCAGCAGCCGGGACAGGGAGGACTATGGCTACACCTTC. This chain connects TRBV13 to TRBJ1-2; TRBD1 matches 9 bases. This CDR3 comprises 14 residues. The germline V gene has CDR1 PRHDT and CDR2 FYEKMQ (reference sequence). The junction had 4 bases not matched to a gene; V was cut back by 5 bases and J by 3 bases. The variable domain in full, completed from reference TRBV13 and TRBJ1-2, reads AAGVIQSPRHLIKEKRETATLKCYPIPRHDTVYWYQQGPGQDPQFLISFYEKMQSDKGSIPDRFSAQQFSDYHSELNMSSLELGDSALYFCASSRDREDYGYTFGSGTRLTVV.

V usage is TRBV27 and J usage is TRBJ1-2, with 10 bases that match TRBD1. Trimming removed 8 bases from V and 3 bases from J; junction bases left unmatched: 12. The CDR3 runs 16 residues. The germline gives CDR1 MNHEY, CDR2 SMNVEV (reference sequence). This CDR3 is CASATIIGTGDYGYTF. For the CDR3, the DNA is TGTGCCAGCGCCACAATAATCGGGACAGGGGACTATGGCTACACCTTC.

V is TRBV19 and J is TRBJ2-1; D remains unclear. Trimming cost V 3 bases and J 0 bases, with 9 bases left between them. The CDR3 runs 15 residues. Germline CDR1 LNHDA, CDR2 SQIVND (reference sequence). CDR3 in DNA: TGTGCCAGTAGTATGAACCTCTACTCCTACAATGAGCAGTTCTTC. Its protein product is CASSMNLYSYNEQFF.

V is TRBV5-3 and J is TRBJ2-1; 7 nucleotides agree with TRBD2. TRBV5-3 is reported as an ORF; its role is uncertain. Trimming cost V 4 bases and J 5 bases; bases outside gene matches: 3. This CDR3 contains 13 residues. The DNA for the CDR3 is TGTGCCAGAAGCGGGGGGGAACACAATGAGCAGTTCTTC. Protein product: CARSGGEHNEQFF.

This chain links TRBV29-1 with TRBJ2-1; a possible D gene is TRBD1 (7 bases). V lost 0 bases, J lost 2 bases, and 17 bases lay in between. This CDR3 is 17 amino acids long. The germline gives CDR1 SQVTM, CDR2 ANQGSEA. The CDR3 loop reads CSVEELEAGGTYNEQFF. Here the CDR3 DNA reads TGCAGCGTTGAAGAACTTGAGGCAGGGGGGACCTACAATGAGCAGTTCTTC.

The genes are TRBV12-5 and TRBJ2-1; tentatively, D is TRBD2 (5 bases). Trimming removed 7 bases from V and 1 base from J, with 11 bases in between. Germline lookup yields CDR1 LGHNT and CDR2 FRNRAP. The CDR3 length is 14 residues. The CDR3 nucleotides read TGTGCTAGTGCCCTGGGCGGGTCCTACAATGAGCAGTTCTTC. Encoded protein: CASALGGSYNEQFF.

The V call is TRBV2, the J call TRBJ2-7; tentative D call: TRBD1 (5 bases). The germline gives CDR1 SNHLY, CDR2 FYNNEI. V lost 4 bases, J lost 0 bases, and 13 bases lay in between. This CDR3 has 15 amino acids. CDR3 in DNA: TGTGCCAGCAGTGTTGGTCCGACAGCCTCCTACGAGCAGTACTTC. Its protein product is CASSVGPTASYEQYF.

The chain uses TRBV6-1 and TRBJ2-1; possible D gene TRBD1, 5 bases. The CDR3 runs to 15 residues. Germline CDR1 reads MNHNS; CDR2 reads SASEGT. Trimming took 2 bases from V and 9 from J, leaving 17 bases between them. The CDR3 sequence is CASSEPGRVLGEQFF. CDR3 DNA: TGTGCCAGCAGTGAACCAGGCAGGGTACTTGGTGAGCAGTTCTTC.

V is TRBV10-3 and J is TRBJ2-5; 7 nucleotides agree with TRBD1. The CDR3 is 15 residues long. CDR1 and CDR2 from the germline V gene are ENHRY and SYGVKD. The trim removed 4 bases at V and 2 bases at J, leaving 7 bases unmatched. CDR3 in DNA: TGTGCCATCAGTGGGGGAACAGGGGAACAAGAGACCCAGTACTTC. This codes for CAISGGTGEQETQYF.

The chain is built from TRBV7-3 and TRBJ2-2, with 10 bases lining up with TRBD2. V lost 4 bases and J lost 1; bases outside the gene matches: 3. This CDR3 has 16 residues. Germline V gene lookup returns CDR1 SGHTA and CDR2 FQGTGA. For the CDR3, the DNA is TGTGCCAGCAGCTCCGGACTAGCGGTGAACACCGGGGAGCTGTTTTTT. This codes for CASSSGLAVNTGELFF.

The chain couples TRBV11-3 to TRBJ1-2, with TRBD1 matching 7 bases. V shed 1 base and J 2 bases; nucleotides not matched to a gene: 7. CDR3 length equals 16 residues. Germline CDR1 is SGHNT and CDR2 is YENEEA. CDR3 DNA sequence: TGTGCCAGCAGCTTAGGATCTGACAGGGAGAACTATGGCTACACCTTC. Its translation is CASSLGSDRENYGYTF. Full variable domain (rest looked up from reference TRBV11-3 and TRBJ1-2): EAGVVQSPRYKIIEKKQPVAFWCNPISGHNTLYWYLQNLGQGPELLIRYENEEAVDDSQLPKDRFSAERLKGVDSTLKIQPAELGDSAVYLCASSLGSDRENYGYTFGSGTRLTVV.

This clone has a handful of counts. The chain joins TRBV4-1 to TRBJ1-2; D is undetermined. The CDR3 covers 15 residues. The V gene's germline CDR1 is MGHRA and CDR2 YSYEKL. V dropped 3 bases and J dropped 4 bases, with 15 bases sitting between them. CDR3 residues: CASSQLRESGYGYTF. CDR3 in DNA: TGCGCCAGCAGCCAGCTGAGGGAGTCGGGCTATGGCTACACCTTC.